This T cell receptor beta chain appears in the sequencing data of a study of cytomegalovirus exposure and HLA in healthy donors. The CDR3 runs to 13 residues. After removal of 5 bases from V and 4 bases from J, the junction contained 4 bases not matched to a gene. The germline CDR1 and CDR2 sequences are SGHVS and FNYEAQ. The table came from immunoSEQ multiplex PCR; TCRdb's copy has only in-frame clones and leaves some out. The sample carries 250,000 to 350,000 clones, 87% recorded once. The chain uses TRBV7-6 and TRBJ1-1, with 7 positions matching TRBD1. Sequencing was carried out using PBMCs. This TCR was sampled from a woman in her 30s in good health and CMV-seropositive. The chain's CDR3 is CASSETGFTEAFF. CDR3 in DNA: TGTGCCAGCAGCGAGACAGGGTTCACTGAAGCTTTCTTT.